The 18 T cell receptor beta chains below all came from one sample that was sequenced in a study of cytomegalovirus exposure and HLA in healthy donors. Amplification used 60 Vbeta primers and 13 Jbeta primers. The method was immunoSEQ multiplex PCR; TCRdb's version includes in-frame clones alone and lacks a portion of them. This sample has over 120,000 clones, with more than 8% found just once. The sequencing sample was made of PBMCs. Source of these receptors: a man in his fifties in good health and CMV-seronegative.

V gene TRBV7-2 combines with J gene TRBJ2-7; D ambiguous. The V and J ends lost 1 base and 7 bases respectively, with 14 bases between them. Per germline, CDR1 SGHTA and CDR2 FQGNSA. This CDR3 region has 14 residues. The CDR3: CASSLDPGIREQYF. The DNA of the CDR3 is TGTGCCAGCAGCTTAGATCCAGGCATCCGGGAGCAGTACTTC.

The chain recombines TRBV14 with TRBJ2-6, with TRBD1 matching over 9 bases. The V segment lost 5 bases and the J segment 3 bases; nucleotides outside the gene matches: 8. The CDR3 contains 17 residues. Germline V lookup: CDR1 SGHDN, CDR2 FVKESK. CDR3 in amino acids: CASSRDRALFGANVLTF. CDR3 nucleotides: TGTGCCAGCAGCAGGGACAGGGCCTTATTTGGGGCCAACGTCCTGACTTTC.

The rearrangement links TRBV28 to TRBJ2-7; TRBD2 matches at 10 bases. CDR3 length: 14 amino acids. The germline CDR1 and CDR2 sequences are MDHEN and SYDVKM. Unmatched junction bases numbered 4, after V lost 2 bases and J lost 6 bases. This CDR3 is CASSLLAGDVEQYF. CDR3 DNA sequence: TGTGCCAGCAGTTTACTAGCGGGAGACGTCGAGCAGTACTTC.

This clone has only a few counts. The chain couples TRBV7-9 to TRBJ2-1; D possibly corresponds to TRBD1 (5 bases). Trimming took off 4 bases at V and 7 bases at J, with 8 bases between the two ends. The CDR3 has 12 amino acids. Germline CDR1 is SEHNR and CDR2 is FQNEAQ (reference sequence). Written as DNA, the CDR3 is TGTGCCAGCAGCTATGACAGTAATGAGCAGTTCTTC. Translating gives CASSYDSNEQFF.

The gene calls are TRBV2 and TRBJ1-4; possible D gene TRBD1, 5 bases. This CDR3 has 12 amino acids. The germline V and J ends were trimmed by 4 bases and 10 bases, with 10 bases remaining between them. Germline CDR1 reads SNHLY; CDR2 reads FYNNEI. The CDR3 DNA is TGTGCCAGCAGTGTCGCTACAGGAAAACTGTTTTTT. Protein sequence: CASSVATGKLFF. Complete variable domain (other parts from reference TRBV2 and TRBJ1-4): EPEVTQTPSHQVTQMGQEVILRCVPISNHLYFYWYRQILGQKVEFLVSFYNNEISEKSEIFDDQFSVERPDGSNFTLKIRSTKLEDSAMYFCASSVATGKLFFGSGTQLSVL.

This clone showed up just a few times. The gene calls are TRBV6-5 and TRBJ2-1; 8 nucleotides line up with TRBD2. This CDR3 is 14 amino acids long. Unmatched junction bases numbered 5, after V lost 6 bases and J lost 4 bases. The germline gives CDR1 MNHEY, CDR2 SVGAGI. CDR3 in DNA: TGTGCCAGCAGGGGCGGGGGGCGATACAATGAGCAGTTCTTC. It specifies CASRGGGRYNEQFF.

This clone has only a few counts. The V and J genes are TRBV7-3 and TRBJ2-3; a weak D match, TRBD2 (6 bases). The CDR3 covers 14 residues. Germline CDR1 is SGHTA and CDR2 is FQGTGA. V lost 7 bases and J lost 4, with 15 bases in between. The CDR3 is CASKIQSGADTQYF. The CDR3 region has the DNA TGTGCCAGCAAAATACAGTCGGGGGCAGATACGCAGTATTTT.

The gene calls are TRBV19 and TRBJ2-1; TRBD1 is a possible D gene (5 bases). The germline V and J ends were trimmed by 5 bases and 1 base, with 12 bases remaining between them. The germline gives CDR1 LNHDA, CDR2 SQIVND (reference sequence). The CDR3 runs 15 residues. CDR3 residues: CASSARPGSYNEQFF. In DNA, the CDR3 is TGTGCCAGTAGTGCAAGGCCAGGGTCCTACAATGAGCAGTTCTTC.

This clone has more than one count but fewer than ten. The rearrangement joins TRBV5-1 to TRBJ2-2; 9 bases agree with TRBD1. The CDR3 has 16 residues. The V and J ends lost 4 bases and 4 bases, in that order; junction bases with no gene match: 8. The germline gives CDR1 SGHRS, CDR2 YFSETQ. DNA for the CDR3: TGCGCCAGCAGCCCCTGGACAGGGGTGGGCACCGGGGAGCTGTTTTTT. Residues: CASSPWTGVGTGELFF.

The chain has TRBV2 and TRBJ2-5; 10 positions match TRBD2. This CDR3 has 13 amino acids. CDR1 and CDR2 from the germline V gene are SNHLY and FYNNEI. Germline trimming cut 7 bases from V and 5 bases from J; bases unmatched to any gene: 4. In nucleotides, the CDR3 is TGTGCCAGCATCCCGACTAGCGGGGAGACCCAGTACTTC. Protein: CASIPTSGETQYF. Full variable domain (rest looked up from reference TRBV2 and TRBJ2-5): EPEVTQTPSHQVTQMGQEVILRCVPISNHLYFYWYRQILGQKVEFLVSFYNNEISEKSEIFDDQFSVERPDGSNFTLKIRSTKLEDSAMYFCASIPTSGETQYFGPGTRLLVL.

This clone was seen a few times. The chain joins TRBV6-1 to TRBJ2-7, with 10 bases that match TRBD2. The germline CDR1 and CDR2 sequences are MNHNS and SASEGT. The V gene end was trimmed by 1 base and the J gene end by 6 bases; junction bases not matched to a gene: 6. The CDR3 extends over 15 amino acids. The CDR3 bases are TGTGCCAGCAGTGAAGGAGCGGGGGGGCCCAGCGAGCAGTACTTC. Translation gives CASSEGAGGPSEQYF.

This clone occurred once. The chain couples TRBV27 to TRBJ2-5, with TRBD1 identical over 9 bases. The V gene end was trimmed by 5 bases and the J gene end by 3 bases; junction bases not matched to a gene: 10. CDR3 length: 16 residues. Per the germline V gene, CDR1 is MNHEY and CDR2 is SMNVEV (reference sequence). CDR3 sequence reads: CASSTRTGEGKETQYF. The CDR3 DNA reads as TGTGCCAGCAGTACTCGGACAGGGGAGGGAAAAGAGACCCAGTACTTC.

This chain connects TRBV14 to TRBJ1-1; the D is unclear. The CDR3 runs to 15 residues. V was cut by 2 bases and J by 4 bases, with 14 bases left in between. Germline loops: CDR1 SGHDN, CDR2 FVKESK. The CDR3 DNA reads as TGTGCCAGCAGCCAATTTAGGAACAGAATCACTGAAGCTTTCTTT. Amino acids: CASSQFRNRITEAFF.

The rearrangement uses TRBV4-2 and TRBJ1-1; D possibly corresponds to TRBD1 (5 bases). The CDR3 length is 15 residues. V was cut by 0 bases and J by 0 bases, with 8 bases left in between. Looked up from germline, CDR1 is LGHNA and CDR2 is YNFKEQ. In DNA form, the CDR3 reads TGTGCCAGCAGCCAAGAAGAAGGGGTGAACACTGAAGCTTTCTTT. It is translated as CASSQEEGVNTEAFF.

This chain uses TRBV2 with TRBJ1-5, with D perhaps TRBD1 (5 bases). The germline gives CDR1 SNHLY, CDR2 FYNNEI. This CDR3 contains 14 residues. The germline V and J ends were trimmed by 6 bases and 7 bases, with 16 bases remaining between them. CDR3 residues: CASSSGRGGQPQHF. CDR3 in DNA: TGTGCCAGCAGCTCGGGAAGGGGAGGGCAGCCCCAGCATTTT.

The table lists this clone with a few counts. The chain has TRBV5-4 and TRBJ1-2, with 9 bases fitting TRBD1. The germline V gene encodes CDR1 SGHNT and CDR2 YYREEE (reference sequence). V lost 3 bases to trimming and J lost 8 bases; unmatched junction nucleotides: 11. This CDR3 is built from 15 residues. DNA for the CDR3: TGTGCCAGCAGCTCACCGGGACAGGGAAGCGAAGGCTACACCTTC. Its translation is CASSSPGQGSEGYTF.

Written as DNA, the CDR3 is TGTGCCAGCAGCTTACAGGGGGCAGGAGAGACCCAGTACTTC. Protein: CASSLQGAGETQYF. The chain links TRBV7-3 to TRBJ2-5; 8 bases are shared with TRBD1. Germline CDR1 and CDR2: SGHTA and FQGTGA. The length of the CDR3 is 14 residues. With 2 bases clipped from V and 4 bases from J, the junction kept 3 bases outside the gene matches. The full variable domain, in which reference TRBV7-3 and TRBJ2-5 provide the parts outside the CDR3, is GAGVSQTPSNKVTEKGKYVELRCDPISGHTALYWYRQSLGQGPEFLIYFQGTGAADDSGLPNDRFFAVRPEGSVSTLKIQRTERGDSAVYLCASSLQGAGETQYFGPGTRLLVL.

This clone was seen only a few times. The chain links TRBV9 to TRBJ1-2; TRBD1 agrees at 7 bases. CDR1 is SGDLS and CDR2 is YYNGEE in the germline V gene. The V gene end was trimmed by 0 bases and the J gene end by 3 bases; junction bases not matched to a gene: 5. The CDR3 has 15 amino acids. CDR3 DNA sequence: TGTGCCAGCAGCGTAGGGTCCCAGGGGGACTATGGCTACACCTTC. Translated: CASSVGSQGDYGYTF.